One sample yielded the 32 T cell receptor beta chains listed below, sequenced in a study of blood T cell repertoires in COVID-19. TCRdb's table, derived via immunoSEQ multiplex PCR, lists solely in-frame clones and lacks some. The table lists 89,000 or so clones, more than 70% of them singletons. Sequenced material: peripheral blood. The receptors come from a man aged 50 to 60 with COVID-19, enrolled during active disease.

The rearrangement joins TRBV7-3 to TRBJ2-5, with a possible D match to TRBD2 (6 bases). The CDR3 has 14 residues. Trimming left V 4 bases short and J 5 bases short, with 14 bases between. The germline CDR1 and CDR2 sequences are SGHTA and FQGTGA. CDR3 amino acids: CASSSWDFTETQYF. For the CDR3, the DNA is TGTGCCAGCAGCTCCTGGGACTTTACGGAGACCCAGTACTTC.

DNA for the CDR3: TGTGCCAGCAGCTTAAGGGGTCAGGAGACCCAGTACTTC. Translated, it gives CASSLRGQETQYF. The chain has TRBV7-2 and TRBJ2-5; TRBD1 is a possible D gene (5 bases). Germline V lookup: CDR1 SGHTA, CDR2 FQGNSA. V was shortened by 2 bases and J by 5 bases, with 9 bases between the two germline ends. CDR3 length equals 13 residues.

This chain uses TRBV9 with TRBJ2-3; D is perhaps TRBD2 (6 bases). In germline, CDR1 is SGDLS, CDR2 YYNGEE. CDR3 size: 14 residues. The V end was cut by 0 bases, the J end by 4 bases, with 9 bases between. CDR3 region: CASSVELASDTQYF. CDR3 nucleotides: TGTGCCAGCAGCGTAGAACTAGCCTCAGATACGCAGTATTTT.

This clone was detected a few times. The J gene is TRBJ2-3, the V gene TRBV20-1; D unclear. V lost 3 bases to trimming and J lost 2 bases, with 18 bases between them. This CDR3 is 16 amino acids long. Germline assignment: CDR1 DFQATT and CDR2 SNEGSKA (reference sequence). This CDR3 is CSASDGLWPLTDTQYF. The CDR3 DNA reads TGCAGTGCTAGTGACGGGTTGTGGCCACTCACAGATACGCAGTATTTT.

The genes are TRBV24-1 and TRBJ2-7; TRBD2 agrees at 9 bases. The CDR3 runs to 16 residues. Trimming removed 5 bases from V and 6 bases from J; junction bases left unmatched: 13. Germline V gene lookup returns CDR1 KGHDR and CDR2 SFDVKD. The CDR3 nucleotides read TGTGCCACCAGTGCCAAGGGCGGGGGGGATCTCGGCGAGCAGTACTTC. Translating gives CATSAKGGGDLGEQYF.

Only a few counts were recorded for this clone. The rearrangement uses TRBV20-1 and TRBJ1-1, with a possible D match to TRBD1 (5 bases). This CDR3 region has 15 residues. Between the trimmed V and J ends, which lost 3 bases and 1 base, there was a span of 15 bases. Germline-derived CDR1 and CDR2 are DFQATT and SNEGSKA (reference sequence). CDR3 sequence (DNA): TGCAGTGCTAGTAACAGGCCTAATACGAACACTGAAGCTTTCTTT. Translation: CSASNRPNTNTEAFF.

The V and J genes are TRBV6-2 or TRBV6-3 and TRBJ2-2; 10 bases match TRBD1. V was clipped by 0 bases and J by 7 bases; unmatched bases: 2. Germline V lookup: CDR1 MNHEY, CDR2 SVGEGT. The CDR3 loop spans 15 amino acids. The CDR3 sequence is CASSYSGTGDGELFF. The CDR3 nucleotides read TGTGCCAGCAGTTACTCGGGGACAGGGGACGGGGAGCTGTTTTTT.

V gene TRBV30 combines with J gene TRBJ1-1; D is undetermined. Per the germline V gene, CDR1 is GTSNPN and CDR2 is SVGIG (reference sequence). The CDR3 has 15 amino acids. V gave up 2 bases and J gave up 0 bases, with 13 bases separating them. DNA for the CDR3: TGTGCCTGGAGTCGAGGGAGATCGATGAACACTGAAGCTTTCTTT. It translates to CAWSRGRSMNTEAFF. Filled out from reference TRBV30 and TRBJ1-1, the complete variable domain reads SQTIHQWPATLVQPVGSPLSLECTVEGTSNPNLYWYRQAAGRGLQLLFYSVGIGQISSEVPQNLSASRPQDRQFILSSKKLLLSDSGFYLCAWSRGRSMNTEAFFGQGTRLTVV.

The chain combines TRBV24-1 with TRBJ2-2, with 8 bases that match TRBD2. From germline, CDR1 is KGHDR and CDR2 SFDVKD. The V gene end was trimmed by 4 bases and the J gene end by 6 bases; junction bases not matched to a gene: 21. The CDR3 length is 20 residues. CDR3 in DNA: TGTGCCACCAGTGAATATAACTCCCAGAGGCGGGGGGTTCTTCCCGGGGAGCTGTTTTTT. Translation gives CATSEYNSQRRGVLPGELFF.

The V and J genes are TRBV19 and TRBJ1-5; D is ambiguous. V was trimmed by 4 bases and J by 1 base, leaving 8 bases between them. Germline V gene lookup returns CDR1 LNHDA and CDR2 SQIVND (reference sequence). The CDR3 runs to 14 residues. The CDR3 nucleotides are TGTGCCAGTAGTACGAGTTCAAGCAATCAGCCCCAGCATTTT. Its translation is CASSTSSSNQPQHF.

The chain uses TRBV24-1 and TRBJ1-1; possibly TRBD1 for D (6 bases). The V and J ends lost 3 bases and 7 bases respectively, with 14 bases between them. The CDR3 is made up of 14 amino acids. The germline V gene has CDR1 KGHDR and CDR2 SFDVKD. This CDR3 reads CATSDAGASDEAFF. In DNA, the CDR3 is TGTGCCACCAGTGATGCAGGGGCGTCCGATGAAGCTTTCTTT.

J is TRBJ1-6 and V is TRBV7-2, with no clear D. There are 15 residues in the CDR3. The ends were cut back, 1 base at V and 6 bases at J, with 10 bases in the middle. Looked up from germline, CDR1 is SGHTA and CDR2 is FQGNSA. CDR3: CASSLERGANSPLHF. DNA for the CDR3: TGTGCCAGCAGCTTAGAGAGAGGAGCTAATTCACCCCTCCACTTT. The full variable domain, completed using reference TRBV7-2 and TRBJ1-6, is GAGVSQSPSNKVTEKGKDVELRCDPISGHTALYWYRQSLGQGLEFLIYFQGNSAPDKSGLPSDRFSAERTGGSVSTLTIQRTQQEDSAVYLCASSLERGANSPLHFGNGTRLTVT.

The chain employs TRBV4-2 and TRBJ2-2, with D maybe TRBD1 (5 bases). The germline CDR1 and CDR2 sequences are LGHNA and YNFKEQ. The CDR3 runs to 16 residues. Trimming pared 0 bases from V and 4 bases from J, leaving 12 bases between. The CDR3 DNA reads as TGTGCCAGCAGCCAAGATGCAGGGTCGGGCACCGGGGAGCTGTTTTTT. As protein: CASSQDAGSGTGELFF.

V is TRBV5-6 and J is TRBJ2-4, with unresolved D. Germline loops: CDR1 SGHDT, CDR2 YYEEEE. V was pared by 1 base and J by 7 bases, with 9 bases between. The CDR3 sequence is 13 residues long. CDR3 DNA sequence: TGTGCCAGCAGCTTGAGCAAACGGAACATTCAGTACTTC. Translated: CASSLSKRNIQYF.

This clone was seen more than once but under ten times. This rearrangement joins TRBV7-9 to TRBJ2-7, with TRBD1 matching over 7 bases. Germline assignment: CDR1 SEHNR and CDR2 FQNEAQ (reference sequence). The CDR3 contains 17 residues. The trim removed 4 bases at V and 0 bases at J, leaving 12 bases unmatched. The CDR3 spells CASSSIFTGARSYEQYF. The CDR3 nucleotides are TGTGCCAGCAGCTCTATCTTTACAGGGGCCCGCTCCTACGAGCAGTACTTC.

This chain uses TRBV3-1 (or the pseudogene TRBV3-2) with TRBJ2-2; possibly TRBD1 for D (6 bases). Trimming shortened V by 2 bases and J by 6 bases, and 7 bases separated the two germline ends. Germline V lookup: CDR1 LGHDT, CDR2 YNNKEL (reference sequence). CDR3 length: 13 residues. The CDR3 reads CASSQHRAGELFF. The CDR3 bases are TGTGCCAGCAGCCAACACAGGGCCGGGGAGCTGTTTTTT.

CDR3 loop: CASTPRASGASNEQFF. CDR3 DNA sequence: TGTGCCAGCACCCCACGGGCTAGCGGGGCTAGCAATGAGCAGTTCTTC. This chain joins TRBV27 and TRBJ2-1, with 9 bases that match TRBD2. After removal of 7 bases from V and 6 bases from J, the junction contained 13 bases not matched to a gene. The CDR3 consists of 16 residues. The germline V gene encodes CDR1 MNHEY and CDR2 SMNVEV (reference sequence).

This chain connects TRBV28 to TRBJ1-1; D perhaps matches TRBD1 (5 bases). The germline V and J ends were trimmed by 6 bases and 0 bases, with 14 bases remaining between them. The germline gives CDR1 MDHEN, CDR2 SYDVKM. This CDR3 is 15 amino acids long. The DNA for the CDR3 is TGTGCCAGCAGCCCCGGGGGAAACCTGAACACTGAAGCTTTCTTT. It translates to CASSPGGNLNTEAFF.

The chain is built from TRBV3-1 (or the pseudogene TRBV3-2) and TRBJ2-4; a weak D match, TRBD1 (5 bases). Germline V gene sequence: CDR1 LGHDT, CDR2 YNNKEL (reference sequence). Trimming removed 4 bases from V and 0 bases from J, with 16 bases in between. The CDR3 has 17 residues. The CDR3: CASSPSTGQLAKNIQYF. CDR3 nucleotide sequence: TGTGCCAGCAGCCCATCGACTGGACAACTAGCCAAAAACATTCAGTACTTC.

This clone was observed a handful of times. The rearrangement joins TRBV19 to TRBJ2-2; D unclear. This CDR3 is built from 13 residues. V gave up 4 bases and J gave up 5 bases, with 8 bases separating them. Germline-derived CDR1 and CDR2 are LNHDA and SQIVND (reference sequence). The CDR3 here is CASSKVVTGELFF. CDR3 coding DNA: TGTGCCAGTAGTAAAGTAGTTACCGGGGAGCTGTTTTTT.

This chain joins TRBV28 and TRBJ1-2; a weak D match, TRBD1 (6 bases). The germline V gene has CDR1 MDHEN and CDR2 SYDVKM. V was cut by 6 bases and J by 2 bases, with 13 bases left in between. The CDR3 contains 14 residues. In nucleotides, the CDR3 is TGTGCCAGCAGCTTGGGACATCTAAACTATGGCTACACCTTC. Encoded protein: CASSLGHLNYGYTF.

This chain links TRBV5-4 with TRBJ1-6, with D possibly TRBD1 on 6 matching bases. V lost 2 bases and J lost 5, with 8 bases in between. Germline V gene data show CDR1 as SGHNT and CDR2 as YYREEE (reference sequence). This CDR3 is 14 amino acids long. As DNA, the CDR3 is TGTGCCAGCAGCTTCCAGGGGAATAATTCACCCCTCCACTTT. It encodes CASSFQGNNSPLHF.

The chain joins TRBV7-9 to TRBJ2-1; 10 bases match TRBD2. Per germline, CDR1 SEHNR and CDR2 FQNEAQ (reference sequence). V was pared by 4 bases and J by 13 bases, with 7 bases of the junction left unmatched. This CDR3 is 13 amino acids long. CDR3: CASSWDPSGGQFF. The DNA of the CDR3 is TGTGCCAGCAGCTGGGATCCTAGCGGGGGCCAGTTCTTC.

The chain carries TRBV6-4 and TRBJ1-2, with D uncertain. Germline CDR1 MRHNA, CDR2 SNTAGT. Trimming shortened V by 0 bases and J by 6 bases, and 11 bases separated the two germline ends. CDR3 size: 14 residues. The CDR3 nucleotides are TGTGCCAGCAGTGACTCCGCCGCGGCGGATGGCTACACCTTC. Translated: CASSDSAAADGYTF.

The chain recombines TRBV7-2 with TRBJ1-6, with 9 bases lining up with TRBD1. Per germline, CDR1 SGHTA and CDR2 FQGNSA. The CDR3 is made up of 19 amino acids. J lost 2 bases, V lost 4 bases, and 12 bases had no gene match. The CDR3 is CASSSRKGQGNTYNSPLHF. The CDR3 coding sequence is TGTGCCAGCAGCTCTAGAAAGGGACAGGGAAACACCTATAATTCACCCCTCCACTTT.

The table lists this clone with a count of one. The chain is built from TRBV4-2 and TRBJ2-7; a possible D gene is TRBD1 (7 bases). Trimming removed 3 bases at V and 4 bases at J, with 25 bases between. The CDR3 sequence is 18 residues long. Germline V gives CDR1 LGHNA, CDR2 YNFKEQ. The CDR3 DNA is TGTGCCAGCAGCCAGCTAGCGCCAAGCCGGGACAGAAAATACGAGCAGTACTTC. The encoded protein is CASSQLAPSRDRKYEQYF.

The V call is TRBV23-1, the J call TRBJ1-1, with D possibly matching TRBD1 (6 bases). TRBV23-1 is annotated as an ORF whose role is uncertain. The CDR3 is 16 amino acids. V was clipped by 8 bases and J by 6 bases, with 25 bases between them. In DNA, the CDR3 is TGCGCCAGCGGGCCAGGGGTCCCTGAGAAGGACGCTGAAGCTTTCTTT. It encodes CASGPGVPEKDAEAFF.

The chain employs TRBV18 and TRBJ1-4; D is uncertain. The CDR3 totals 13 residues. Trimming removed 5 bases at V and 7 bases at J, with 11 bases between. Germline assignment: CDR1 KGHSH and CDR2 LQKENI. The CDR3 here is CASSSDGSEKLFF. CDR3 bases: TGTGCCAGCTCATCGGACGGGAGTGAAAAACTGTTTTTT.

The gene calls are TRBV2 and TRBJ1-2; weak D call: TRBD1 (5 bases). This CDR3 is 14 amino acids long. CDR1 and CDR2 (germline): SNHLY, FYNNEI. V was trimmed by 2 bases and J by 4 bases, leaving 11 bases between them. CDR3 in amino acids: CASSERGFTYGYTF. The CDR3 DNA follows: TGTGCCAGCAGTGAACGGGGGTTTACCTATGGCTACACCTTC.

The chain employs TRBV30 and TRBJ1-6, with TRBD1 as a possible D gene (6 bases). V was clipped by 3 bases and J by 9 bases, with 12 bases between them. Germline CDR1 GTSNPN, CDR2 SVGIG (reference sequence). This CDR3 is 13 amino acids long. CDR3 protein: CAWRPQGFSPLHF. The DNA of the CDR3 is TGTGCCTGGAGGCCCCAGGGGTTTTCACCCCTCCACTTT. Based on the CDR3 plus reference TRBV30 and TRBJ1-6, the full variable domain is SQTIHQWPATLVQPVGSPLSLECTVEGTSNPNLYWYRQAAGRGLQLLFYSVGIGQISSEVPQNLSASRPQDRQFILSSKKLLLSDSGFYLCAWRPQGFSPLHFGNGTRLTVT.

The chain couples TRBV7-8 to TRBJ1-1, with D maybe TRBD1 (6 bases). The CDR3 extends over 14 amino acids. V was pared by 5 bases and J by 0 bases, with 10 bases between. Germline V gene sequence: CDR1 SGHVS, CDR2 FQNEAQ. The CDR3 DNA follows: TGTGCCAGCAGCACCAGGGGTATGAACACTGAAGCTTTCTTT. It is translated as CASSTRGMNTEAFF.

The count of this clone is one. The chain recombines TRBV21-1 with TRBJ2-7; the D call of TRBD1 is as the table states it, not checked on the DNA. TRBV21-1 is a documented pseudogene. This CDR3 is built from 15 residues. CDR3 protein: CASSTGGWGRDEQYF. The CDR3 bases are TGTGCCAGCAGCACGGGCGGGTGGGGGCGCGACGAGCAGTACTTC.